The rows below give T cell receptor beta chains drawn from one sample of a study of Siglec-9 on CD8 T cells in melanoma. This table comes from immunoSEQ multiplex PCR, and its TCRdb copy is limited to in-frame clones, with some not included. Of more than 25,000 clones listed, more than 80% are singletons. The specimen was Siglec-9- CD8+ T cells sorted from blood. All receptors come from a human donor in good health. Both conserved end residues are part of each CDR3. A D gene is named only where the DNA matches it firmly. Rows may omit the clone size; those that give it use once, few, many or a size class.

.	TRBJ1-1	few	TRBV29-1	CSVVVSGTEAFF	TGCAGCGTTGTGGTATCGGGCACTGAAGCTTTCTTT
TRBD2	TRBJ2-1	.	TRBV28	CASSSRPGGSYNEQFF	TGTGCCAGCAGTTCCCGGCCGGGGGGCTCCTACAATGAGCAGTTCTTC
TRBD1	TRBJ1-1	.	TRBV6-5	CASSRRDRYNTEAFF	TGTGCCAGCAGTAGACGGGACAGATATAACACTGAAGCTTTCTTT
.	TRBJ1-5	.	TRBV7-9	CASSWGDQPQHF	TGTGCCAGCAGCTGGGGGGATCAGCCCCAGCATTTT
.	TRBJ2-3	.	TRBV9	CASSVGSGFTDTQYF	TGTGCCAGCAGCGTAGGGTCAGGGTTCACAGATACGCAGTATTTT
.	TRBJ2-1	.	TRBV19	CASSTFIWDEQFF	TGTGCCAGTAGTACATTTATTTGGGATGAGCAGTTCTTC
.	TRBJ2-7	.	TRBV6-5	CASSSEDGGGYEQYF	TGTGCCAGCAGCTCCGAGGACGGCGGAGGTTACGAGCAGTACTTC
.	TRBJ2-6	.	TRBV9	CASSVPVGSGANVLTF	TGTGCCAGCAGCGTGCCCGTAGGCTCTGGGGCCAACGTCCTGACTTTC
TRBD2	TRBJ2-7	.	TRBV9	CASSVGGTSGPSGQYF	TGTGCCAGCAGCGTAGGAGGGACTAGCGGCCCTTCTGGGCAGTACTTC
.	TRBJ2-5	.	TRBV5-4	CASSPGGRGMAETQYF	TGTGCCAGCAGCCCGGGAGGCAGGGGAATGGCGGAGACCCAGTACTTC
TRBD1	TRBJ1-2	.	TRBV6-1	CASSETPQTGGRGGYTF	TGTGCCAGCAGTGAAACGCCCCAAACAGGGGGCAGGGGCGGCTACACCTTC
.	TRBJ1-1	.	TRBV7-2	CASSLARTPNTEAFF	TGTGCCAGCAGCTTAGCGCGTACACCCAACACTGAAGCTTTCTTT
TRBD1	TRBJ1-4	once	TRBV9	CASSRAGTGDEKLFF	TGTGCCAGCAGCAGAGCCGGGACAGGGGATGAAAAACTGTTTTTT
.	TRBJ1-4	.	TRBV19	CASSTGIATNEKLFF	TGTGCCAGTAGTACAGGCATTGCAACTAATGAAAAACTGTTTTTT
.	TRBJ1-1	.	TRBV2	CASSEDRLGSNTEAFF	TGTGCCAGCAGTGAGGACAGATTAGGATCGAACACTGAAGCTTTCTTT
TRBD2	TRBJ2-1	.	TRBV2	CANKGLAGSQFF	TGTGCCAACAAGGGACTAGCGGGTTCTCAGTTCTTC
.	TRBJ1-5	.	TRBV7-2	CASTPGGSQPQHF	TGTGCCAGCACCCCCGGGGGGTCTCAGCCCCAGCATTTT
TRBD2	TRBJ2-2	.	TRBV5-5	CASSASPGLLNTGELFF	TGTGCCAGCAGCGCGAGCCCGGGACTACTGAACACCGGGGAGCTGTTTTTT
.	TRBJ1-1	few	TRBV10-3	CAISESGGGNTEAFF	TGTGCCATCAGTGAGTCGGGAGGGGGGAACACTGAAGCTTTCTTT
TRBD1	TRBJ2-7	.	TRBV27	CASSLFSPGTGVGTYEQYF	TGTGCCAGCAGTTTATTTAGTCCCGGGACAGGGGTTGGGACCTACGAGCAGTACTTC
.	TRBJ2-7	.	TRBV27	CASSPPGYEQYF	TGTGCCAGCAGTCCCCCAGGCTACGAGCAGTACTTC
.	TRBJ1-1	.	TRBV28	CASSLSRAEAFF	TGTGCCAGCAGTTTAAGTCGGGCTGAAGCTTTCTTT
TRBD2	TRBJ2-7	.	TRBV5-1	CASKGASGAYEQYF	TGCGCCAGCAAGGGGGCTAGCGGGGCCTACGAGCAGTACTTC
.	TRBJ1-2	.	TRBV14	CASSQGLGPSRYTF	TGTGCCAGCAGCCAAGGCTTGGGACCTAGCCGCTACACCTTC
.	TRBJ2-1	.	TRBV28	CATSYNEQFF	TGTGCCACAAGCTACAATGAGCAGTTCTTC
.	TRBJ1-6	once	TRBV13	CASSLSGFYNSPLHF	TGTGCCAGCAGCTTGAGTGGGTTTTATAATTCACCCCTCCACTTT
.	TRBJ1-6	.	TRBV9	CASSVYGDSPLHF	TGTGCCAGCAGCGTATACGGAGATTCACCCCTCCACTTT
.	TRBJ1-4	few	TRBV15	CATSRVTGATNEKLFF	TGTGCCACCAGCAGGGTGACAGGTGCAACTAATGAAAAACTGTTTTTT
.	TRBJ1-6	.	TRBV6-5	CASSFGPAVVNPPLHF	TGTGCCAGCAGTTTTGGGCCAGCGGTCGTAAATCCACCCCTCCACTTT
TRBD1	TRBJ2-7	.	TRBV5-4	CASSFVPGQGHEQYF	TGTGCCAGCAGCTTCGTCCCCGGACAGGGACACGAGCAGTACTTC
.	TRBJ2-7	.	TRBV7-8	CASSLPGVSYEQYF	TGTGCCAGCAGCTTACCGGGAGTGTCCTACGAGCAGTACTTC
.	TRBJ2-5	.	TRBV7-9	CASSLEDETQYF	TGTGCCAGCAGCTTAGAGGACGAGACCCAGTACTTC
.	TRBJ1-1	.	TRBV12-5	CASGPSGVTEAFF	TGTGCTAGTGGGCCGTCAGGGGTGACTGAAGCTTTCTTT
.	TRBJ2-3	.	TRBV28	CASSFPGERASTDTQYF	TGTGCCAGCAGTTTCCCGGGGGAAAGGGCTAGCACAGATACGCAGTATTTT
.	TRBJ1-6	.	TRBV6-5	CASSFSTDNNSPLHF	TGTGCCAGCAGTTTCTCGACAGACAATAATTCACCCCTCCACTTT
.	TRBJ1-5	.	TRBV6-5	CASSYSGGGNQPQHF	TGTGCCAGCAGTTACTCCGGAGGGGGGAATCAGCCCCAGCATTTT
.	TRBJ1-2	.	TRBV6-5	CASSYSSGAYTF	TGTGCCAGCAGTTACTCGTCGGGGGCATACACCTTC
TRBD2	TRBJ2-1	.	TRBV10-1	CASRDRLAGAYNEQFF	TGCGCCAGCAGGGATAGACTAGCGGGTGCGTACAATGAGCAGTTCTTC
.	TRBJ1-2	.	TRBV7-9	CASSLVEESNYGYTF	TGTGCCAGCAGCTTAGTGGAAGAATCTAACTATGGCTACACCTTC
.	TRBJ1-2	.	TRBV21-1	CASSKVGGQGDADYGYTF	TGTGCCAGCAGCAAAGTTGGGGGACAGGGGGACGCTGACTATGGCTACACCTTC
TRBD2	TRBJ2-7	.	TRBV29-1	CSVTERGSYEQYF	TGCAGCGTTACAGAGCGGGGGTCCTACGAGCAGTACTTC
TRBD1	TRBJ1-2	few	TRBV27	CASSSPWDSYGYTF	TGTGCCAGCAGTTCCCCCTGGGACAGCTATGGCTACACCTTC
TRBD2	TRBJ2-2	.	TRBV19	CASSIPTSGGLNTGELFF	TGTGCCAGTAGTATCCCGACTAGCGGGGGGCTTAACACCGGGGAGCTGTTTTTT
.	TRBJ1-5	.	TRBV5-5	CASSLAMDPGQPQHF	TGTGCCAGCAGCTTGGCTATGGACCCTGGTCAGCCCCAGCATTTT
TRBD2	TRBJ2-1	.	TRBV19	CASSTFAGAPNEQFF	TGTGCCAGTAGTACCTTCGCGGGAGCTCCCAATGAGCAGTTCTTC
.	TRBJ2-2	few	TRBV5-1	CASSPQNTGELFF	TGCGCCAGCAGCCCCCAGAACACCGGGGAGCTGTTTTTT
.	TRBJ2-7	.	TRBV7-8	CASSLGGNYEQYF	TGTGCCAGCAGCTTAGGAGGTAACTACGAGCAGTACTTC
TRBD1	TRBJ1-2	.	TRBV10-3	CAISESRDRVYNYGYTF	TGTGCCATCAGTGAGTCCCGGGACAGGGTATATAACTATGGCTACACCTTC
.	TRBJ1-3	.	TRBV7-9	CASSLEGWSSGNTIYF	TGTGCCAGCAGCTTAGAGGGCTGGAGCTCTGGAAACACCATATATTTT
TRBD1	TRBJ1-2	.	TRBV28	CASSLYPPTGDYGYTF	TGTGCCAGCAGTTTATACCCCCCGACAGGGGACTATGGCTACACCTTC
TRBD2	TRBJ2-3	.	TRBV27	CASSPRTGVVLAGGRTDTQYF	TGTGCCAGCAGTCCAAGGACAGGGGTGGTGCTAGCGGGAGGCCGCACAGATACGCAGTATTTT
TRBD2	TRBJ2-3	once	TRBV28	CASSSLLIAGDRLKDTQYF	TGTGCCAGCAGTTCGCTGTTGATAGCGGGGGACCGTCTCAAAGATACGCAGTATTTT
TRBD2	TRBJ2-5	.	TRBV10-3	CAVGLVGETQYF	TGTGCCGTCGGACTAGTTGGGGAGACCCAGTACTTC
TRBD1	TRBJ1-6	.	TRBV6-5	CASTIDRGYSPLHF	TGTGCCAGCACGATCGACAGGGGCTATTCACCCCTCCACTTT
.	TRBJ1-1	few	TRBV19	CASSIGSLGNTEAFF	TGTGCCAGTAGTATTGGTTCGTTGGGGAACACTGAAGCTTTCTTT
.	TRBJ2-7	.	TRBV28	CASTHGGLGEQYF	TGTGCCAGTACCCATGGGGGTTTGGGCGAGCAGTACTTC
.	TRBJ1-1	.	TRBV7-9	CASSPDSPDTEAFF	TGTGCCAGCAGCCCGGACAGCCCCGACACTGAAGCTTTCTTT
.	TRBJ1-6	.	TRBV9	CASSVERTYNSPLHF	TGTGCCAGCAGCGTTGAGCGGACCTATAATTCACCCCTCCACTTT
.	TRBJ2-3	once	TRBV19	CASSIEGGPTDTQYF	TGTGCCAGTAGTATAGAGGGGGGGCCCACAGATACGCAGTATTTT